The present T cell receptor (beta chain) was sequenced within a study of blood T cell repertoires in COVID-19. CDR3 length equals 16 residues. Germline lookup yields CDR1 LNHDA and CDR2 SQIVND (reference sequence). Trimming removed 5 bases from V and 2 bases from J; junction bases left unmatched: 11. In the source study's methods: Scientists estimated how many nucleated cells there were by amplifying reference gene primers. Sequencing was performed with immunoSEQ multiplex PCR; in TCRdb, only in-frame clones are kept and a portion is missing. For V, J and clone size, that table is used; D and trimming come from the DNA. The sample carries more than 150,000 clones, about four fifths recorded once.

The chain combines TRBV19 with TRBJ2-7; 8 bases are shared with TRBD2. The sample was peripheral blood. This clonotype was sampled from a man between 18 and 35 years old with active or convalescent COVID-19. The CDR3 region is CASSRGAGGPTYEQYF. DNA for the CDR3: TGTGCCAGTAGTCGAGGGGCGGGGGGTCCTACCTACGAGCAGTACTTC.